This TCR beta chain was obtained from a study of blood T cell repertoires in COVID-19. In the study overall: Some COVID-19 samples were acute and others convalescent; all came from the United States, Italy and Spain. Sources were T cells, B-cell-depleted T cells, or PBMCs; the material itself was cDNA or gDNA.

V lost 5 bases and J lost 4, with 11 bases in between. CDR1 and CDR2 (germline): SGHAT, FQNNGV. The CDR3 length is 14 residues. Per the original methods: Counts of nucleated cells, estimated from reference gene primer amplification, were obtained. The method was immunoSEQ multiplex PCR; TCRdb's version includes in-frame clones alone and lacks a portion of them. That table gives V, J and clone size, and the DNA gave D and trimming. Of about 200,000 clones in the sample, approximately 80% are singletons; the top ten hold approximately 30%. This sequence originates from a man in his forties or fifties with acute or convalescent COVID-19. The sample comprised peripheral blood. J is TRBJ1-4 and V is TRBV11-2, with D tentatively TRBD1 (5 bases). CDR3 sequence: CASSGWGFNEKLFF. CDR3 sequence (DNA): TGTGCCAGCAGCGGGTGGGGCTTTAATGAAAAACTGTTTTTT.